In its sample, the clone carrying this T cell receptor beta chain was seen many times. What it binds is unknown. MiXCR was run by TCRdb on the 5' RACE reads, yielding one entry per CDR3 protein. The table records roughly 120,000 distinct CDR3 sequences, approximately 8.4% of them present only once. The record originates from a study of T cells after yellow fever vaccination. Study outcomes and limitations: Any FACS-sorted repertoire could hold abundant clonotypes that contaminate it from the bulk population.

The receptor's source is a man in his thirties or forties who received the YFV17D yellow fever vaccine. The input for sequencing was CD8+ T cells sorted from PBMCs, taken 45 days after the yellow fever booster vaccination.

Here the CDR3 DNA reads TGCGCCAGCAGCCCCTACTTAGCGGGAGGTTACAATGAGCAGTTCTTC. Residues: CASSPYLAGGYNEQFF. This rearrangement joins TRBV5-1 to TRBJ2-1, with 10 nucleotides matching TRBD2. Germline CDR1 is SGHRS and CDR2 is YFSETQ. The CDR3 extends over 16 amino acids. The trim removed 4 bases at V and 4 bases at J, leaving 8 bases unmatched.